This paragraph reports one T cell receptor (beta chain). Its antigen is not identified. The data belong to a study of T cell responses to AZD1222 COVID-19 vaccine. Study findings and constraints: The study sampled repertoires only after the peak T cell response. Spike-wide vaccine-associated CD4 TCRs dominated at 160-218 and 743-854. Baseline seropositivity characterized only six AZD1222 recipients.

Germline CDR1 is MDHEN and CDR2 is SYDVKM. The CDR3 covers 15 residues. V gave up 8 bases and J gave up 1 base; unmatched junction bases: 8. Assay: immunoSEQ multiplex PCR; the TCRdb copy retains only in-frame clones and omits some. The table has approximately 100,000 clones, 87% seen once. This chain uses TRBV28 with TRBJ1-5; 7 bases align to TRBD1. The sequence was collected from an adult who received the AZD1222 COVID-19 vaccine. The sequences come from peripheral blood, collected 28 days after the second AZD1222 dose. The CDR3 loop is CASVEGAMSNQPQHF. CDR3 sequence (DNA): TGTGCCAGCGTGGAGGGGGCGATGAGCAATCAGCCCCAGCATTTT.